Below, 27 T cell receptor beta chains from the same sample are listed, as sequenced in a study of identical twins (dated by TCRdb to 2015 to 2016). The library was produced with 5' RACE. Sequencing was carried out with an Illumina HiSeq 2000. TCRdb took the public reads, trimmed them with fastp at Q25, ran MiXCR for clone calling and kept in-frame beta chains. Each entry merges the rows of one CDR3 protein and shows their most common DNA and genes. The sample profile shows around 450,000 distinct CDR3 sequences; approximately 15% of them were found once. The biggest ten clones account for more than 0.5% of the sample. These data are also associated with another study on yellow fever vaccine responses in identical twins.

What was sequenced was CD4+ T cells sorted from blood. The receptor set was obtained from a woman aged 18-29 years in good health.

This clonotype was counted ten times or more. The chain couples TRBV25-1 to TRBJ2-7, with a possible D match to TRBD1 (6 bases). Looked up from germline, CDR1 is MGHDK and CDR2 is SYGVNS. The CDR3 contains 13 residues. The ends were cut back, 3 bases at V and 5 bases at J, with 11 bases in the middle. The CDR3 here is CASSDTGNHEQYF. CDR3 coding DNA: TGTGCCAGCAGTGACACAGGGAACCACGAGCAGTACTTC.

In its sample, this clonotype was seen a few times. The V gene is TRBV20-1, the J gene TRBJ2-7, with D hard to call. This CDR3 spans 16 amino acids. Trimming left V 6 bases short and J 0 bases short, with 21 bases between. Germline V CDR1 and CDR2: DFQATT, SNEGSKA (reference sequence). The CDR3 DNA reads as TGCAGTGCCCAATTTTCCTGGCGGCTCAGCTCCTACGAGCAGTACTTC. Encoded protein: CSAQFSWRLSSYEQYF.

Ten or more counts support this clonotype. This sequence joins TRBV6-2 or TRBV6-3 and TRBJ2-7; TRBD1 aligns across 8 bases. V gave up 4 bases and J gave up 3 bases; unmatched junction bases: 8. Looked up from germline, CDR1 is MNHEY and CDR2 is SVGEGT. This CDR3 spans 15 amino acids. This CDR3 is CASSWDRPRSYEQYF. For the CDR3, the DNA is TGTGCCAGCAGTTGGGACAGGCCCCGGAGCTACGAGCAGTACTTC.

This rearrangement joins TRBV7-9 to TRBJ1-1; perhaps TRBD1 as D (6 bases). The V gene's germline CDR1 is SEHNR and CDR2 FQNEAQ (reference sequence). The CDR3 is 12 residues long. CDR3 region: CAGGIMNTEAFF. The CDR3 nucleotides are TGTGCAGGGGGGATAATGAACACTGAAGCTTTCTTT.

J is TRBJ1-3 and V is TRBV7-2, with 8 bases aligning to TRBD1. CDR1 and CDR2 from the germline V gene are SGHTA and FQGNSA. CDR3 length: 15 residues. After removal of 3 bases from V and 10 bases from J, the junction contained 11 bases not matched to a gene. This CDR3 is CASSLGPQGAGTIYF. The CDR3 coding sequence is TGTGCCAGCAGCTTGGGGCCCCAGGGGGCAGGGACCATATATTTT.

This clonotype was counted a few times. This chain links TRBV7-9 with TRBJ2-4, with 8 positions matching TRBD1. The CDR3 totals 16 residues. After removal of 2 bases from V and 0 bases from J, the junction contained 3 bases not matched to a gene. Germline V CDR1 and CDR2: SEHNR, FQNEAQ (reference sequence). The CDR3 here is CASSLQGAGAKNIQYF. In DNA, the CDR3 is TGTGCCAGCAGCTTACAGGGGGCTGGAGCCAAAAACATTCAGTACTTC. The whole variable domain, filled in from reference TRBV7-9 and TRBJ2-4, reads DTGVSQNPRHKITKRGQNVTFRCDPISEHNRLYWYRQTLGQGPEFLTYFQNEAQLEKSRLLSDRFSAERPKGSFSTLEIQRTEQGDSAMYLCASSLQGAGAKNIQYFGAGTRLSVL.

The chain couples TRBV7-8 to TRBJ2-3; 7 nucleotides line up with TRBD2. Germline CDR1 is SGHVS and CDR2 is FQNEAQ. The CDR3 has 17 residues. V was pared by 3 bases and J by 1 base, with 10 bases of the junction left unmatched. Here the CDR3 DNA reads TGTGCCAGCAGCTTCGACGGGAGGTCGGTGGGCACAGATACGCAGTATTTT. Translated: CASSFDGRSVGTDTQYF.

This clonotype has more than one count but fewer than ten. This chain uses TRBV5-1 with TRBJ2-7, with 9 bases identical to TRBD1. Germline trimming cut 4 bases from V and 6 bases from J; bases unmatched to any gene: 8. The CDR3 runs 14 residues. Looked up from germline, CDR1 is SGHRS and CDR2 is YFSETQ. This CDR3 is CASSPPGQGFEQYF. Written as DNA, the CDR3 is TGCGCCAGCAGCCCGCCGGGACAGGGCTTCGAGCAGTACTTC.

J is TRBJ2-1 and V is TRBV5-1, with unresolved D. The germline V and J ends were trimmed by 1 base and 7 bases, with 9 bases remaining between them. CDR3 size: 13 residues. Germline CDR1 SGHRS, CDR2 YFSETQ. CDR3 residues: CASSLTTVNEQFF. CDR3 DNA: TGCGCCAGCAGCTTGACTACCGTAAATGAGCAGTTCTTC.

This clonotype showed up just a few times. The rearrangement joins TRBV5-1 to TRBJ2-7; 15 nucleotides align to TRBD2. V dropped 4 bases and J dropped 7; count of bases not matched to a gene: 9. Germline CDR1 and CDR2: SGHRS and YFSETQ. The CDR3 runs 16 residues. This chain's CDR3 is CASSPGLAGGPLEQYF. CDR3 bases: TGCGCCAGCAGCCCCGGACTAGCGGGGGGGCCTTTGGAGCAGTACTTC.

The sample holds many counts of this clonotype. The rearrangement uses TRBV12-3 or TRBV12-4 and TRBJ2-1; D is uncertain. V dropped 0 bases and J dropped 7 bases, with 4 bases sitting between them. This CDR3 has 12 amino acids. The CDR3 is CASSLAGNEQFF. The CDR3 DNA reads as TGTGCCAGCAGTTTAGCGGGAAATGAGCAGTTCTTC.

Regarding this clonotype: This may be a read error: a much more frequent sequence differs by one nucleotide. The CDR3 spells CASSLVIDTQYF. The DNA for the CDR3 is TGTGCCAGCAGCTTAGTCATAGATACGCAGTATTTT. V is TRBV7-9 and J is TRBJ2-3; unclear D gene. Trimming shortened V by 1 base and J by 5 bases, and 4 bases separated the two germline ends. The CDR3 loop spans 12 amino acids. Germline V lookup: CDR1 SEHNR, CDR2 FQNEAQ (reference sequence).

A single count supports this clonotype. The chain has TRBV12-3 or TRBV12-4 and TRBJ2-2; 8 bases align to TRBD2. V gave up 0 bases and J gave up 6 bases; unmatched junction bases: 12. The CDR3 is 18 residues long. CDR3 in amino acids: CASSLARNVAGNPGELFF. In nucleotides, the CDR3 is TGTGCCAGCAGTTTAGCGCGTAATGTAGCGGGGAATCCCGGGGAGCTGTTTTTT.

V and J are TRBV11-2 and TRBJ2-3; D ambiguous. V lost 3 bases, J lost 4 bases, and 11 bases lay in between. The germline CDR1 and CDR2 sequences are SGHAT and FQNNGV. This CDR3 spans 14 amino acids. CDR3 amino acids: CASSLGLRADTQYF. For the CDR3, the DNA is TGTGCCAGCAGCTTGGGGTTAAGGGCAGATACGCAGTATTTT.

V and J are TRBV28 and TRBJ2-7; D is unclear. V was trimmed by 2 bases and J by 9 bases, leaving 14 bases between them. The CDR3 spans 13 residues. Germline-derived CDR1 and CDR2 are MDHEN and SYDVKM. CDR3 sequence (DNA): TGTGCCAGCAGTTTACCGTCGGGTCTGGTGCAGTACTTC. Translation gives CASSLPSGLVQYF.

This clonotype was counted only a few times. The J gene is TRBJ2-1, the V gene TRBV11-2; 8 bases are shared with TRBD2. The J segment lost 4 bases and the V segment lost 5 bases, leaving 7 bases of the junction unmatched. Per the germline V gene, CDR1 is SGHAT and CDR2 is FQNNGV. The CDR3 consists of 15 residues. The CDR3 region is CASSAGLAIYNEQFF. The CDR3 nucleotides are TGTGCCAGCAGCGCCGGACTAGCCATATACAATGAGCAGTTCTTC.

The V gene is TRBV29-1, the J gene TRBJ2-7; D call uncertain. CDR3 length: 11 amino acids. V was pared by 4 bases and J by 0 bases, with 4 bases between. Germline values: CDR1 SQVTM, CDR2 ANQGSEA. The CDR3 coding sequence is TGCAGCGTTGTAATCTCCTACGAGCAGTACTTC. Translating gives CSVVISYEQYF.

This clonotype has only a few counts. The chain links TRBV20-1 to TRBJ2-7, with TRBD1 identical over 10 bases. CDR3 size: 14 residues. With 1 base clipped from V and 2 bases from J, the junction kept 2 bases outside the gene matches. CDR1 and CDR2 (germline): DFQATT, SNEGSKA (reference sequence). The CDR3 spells CSARAGTGAYEQYF. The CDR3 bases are TGCAGTGCTAGAGCCGGGACAGGGGCCTACGAGCAGTACTTC.

In DNA, the CDR3 is TGTGCCACCAGCAGAGATACGGGAGGGCCGTACGAGCAGTACTTC. This encodes CATSRDTGGPYEQYF. The chain uses TRBV15 and TRBJ2-7, with 8 bases aligning to TRBD2. The CDR3 is 15 residues long. Germline V gives CDR1 LNHNV, CDR2 YYDKDF (reference sequence). V was clipped by 0 bases and J by 4 bases; unmatched bases: 5.

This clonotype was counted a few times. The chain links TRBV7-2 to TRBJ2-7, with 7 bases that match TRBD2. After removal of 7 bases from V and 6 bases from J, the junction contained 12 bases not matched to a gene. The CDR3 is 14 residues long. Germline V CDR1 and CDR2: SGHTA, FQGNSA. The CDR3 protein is CASTPSWGGREQYF. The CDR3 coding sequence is TGTGCCAGCACCCCAAGTTGGGGGGGTCGCGAGCAGTACTTC.

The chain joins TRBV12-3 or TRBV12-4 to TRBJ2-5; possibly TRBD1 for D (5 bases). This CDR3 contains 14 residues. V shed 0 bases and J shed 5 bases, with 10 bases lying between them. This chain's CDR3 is CASSLAGVGETQYF. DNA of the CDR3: TGTGCCAGCAGTTTAGCAGGGGTCGGGGAGACCCAGTACTTC.

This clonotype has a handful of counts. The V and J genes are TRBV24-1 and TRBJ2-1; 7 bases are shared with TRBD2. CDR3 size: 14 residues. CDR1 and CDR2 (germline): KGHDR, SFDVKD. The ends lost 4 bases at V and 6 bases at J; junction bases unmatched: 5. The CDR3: CATSDPRGVNEQFF. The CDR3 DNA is TGTGCCACCAGTGACCCTCGGGGGGTCAATGAGCAGTTCTTC.

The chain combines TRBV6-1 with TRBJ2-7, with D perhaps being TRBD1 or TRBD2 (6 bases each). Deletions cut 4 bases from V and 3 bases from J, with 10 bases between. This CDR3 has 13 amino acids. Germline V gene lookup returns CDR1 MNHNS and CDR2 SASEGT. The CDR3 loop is CASSVGGHYEQYF. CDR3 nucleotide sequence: TGTGCCAGCAGTGTGGGGGGACACTACGAGCAGTACTTC.

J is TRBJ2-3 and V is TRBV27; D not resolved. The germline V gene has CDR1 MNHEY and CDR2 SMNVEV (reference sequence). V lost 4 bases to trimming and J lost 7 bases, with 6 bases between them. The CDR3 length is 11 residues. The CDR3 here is CASSSYYTQYF. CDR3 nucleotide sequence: TGTGCCAGCAGTTCGTACTATACGCAGTATTTT.

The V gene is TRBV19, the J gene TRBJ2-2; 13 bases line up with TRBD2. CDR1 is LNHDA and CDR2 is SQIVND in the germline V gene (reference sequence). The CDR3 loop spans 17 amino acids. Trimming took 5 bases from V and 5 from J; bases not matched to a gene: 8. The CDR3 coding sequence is TGTGCCAGTAGTCCTCGCACTAGCGGGAGGGGTACCGGGGAGCTGTTTTTT. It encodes CASSPRTSGRGTGELFF.

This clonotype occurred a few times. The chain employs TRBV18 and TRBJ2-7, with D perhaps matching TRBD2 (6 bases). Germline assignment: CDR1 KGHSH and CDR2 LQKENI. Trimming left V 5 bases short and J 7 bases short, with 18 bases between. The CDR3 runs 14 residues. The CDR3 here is CASSRDSHQGEQYF. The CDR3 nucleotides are TGTGCCAGCTCAAGGGACTCCCATCAAGGAGAGCAGTACTTC.

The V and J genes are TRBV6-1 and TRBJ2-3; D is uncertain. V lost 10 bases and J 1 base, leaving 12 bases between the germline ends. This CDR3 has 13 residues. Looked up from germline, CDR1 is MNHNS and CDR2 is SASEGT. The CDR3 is CATRHERTDTQYF. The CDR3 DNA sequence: TGTGCCACCCGGCATGAACGCACAGATACGCAGTATTTT.